This T cell receptor beta chain stems from a study of blood T cell repertoires in COVID-19. V lost 4 bases and J lost 1; bases outside the gene matches: 3. The CDR3 spans 14 residues. Germline V CDR1 and CDR2: MNHEY, SMNVEV (reference sequence). The protocol was immunoSEQ multiplex PCR, while the TCRdb copy is restricted to in-frame clones and leaves out a portion. The data hold nearly 350,000 clones, with about four fifths observed a single time. This receptor was identified in a young man with active or convalescent COVID-19. This sequence joins TRBV27 and TRBJ1-1; 7 bases are a match to TRBD1. Material for sequencing was peripheral blood. The DNA of the CDR3 is TGTGCCAGCAGTTGGACAGGAGCGAACACTGAAGCTTTCTTT. It specifies CASSWTGANTEAFF.